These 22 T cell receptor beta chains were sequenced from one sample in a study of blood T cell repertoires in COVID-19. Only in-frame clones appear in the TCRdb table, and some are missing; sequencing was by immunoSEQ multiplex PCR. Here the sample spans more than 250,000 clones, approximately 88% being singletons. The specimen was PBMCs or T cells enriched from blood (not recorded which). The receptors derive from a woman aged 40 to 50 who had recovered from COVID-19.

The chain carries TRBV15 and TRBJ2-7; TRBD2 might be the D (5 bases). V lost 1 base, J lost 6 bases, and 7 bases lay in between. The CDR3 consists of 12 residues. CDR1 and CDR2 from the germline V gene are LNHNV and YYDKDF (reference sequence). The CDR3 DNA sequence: TGTGCCACCAGCAGAGCGGGGAGCGAGCAGTACTTC. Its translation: CATSRAGSEQYF.

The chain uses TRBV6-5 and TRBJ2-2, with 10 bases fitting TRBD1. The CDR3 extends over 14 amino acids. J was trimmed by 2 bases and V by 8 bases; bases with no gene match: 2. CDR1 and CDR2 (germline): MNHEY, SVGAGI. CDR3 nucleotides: TGTGCCAGCGGGACAGGGGATAACACCGGGGAGCTGTTTTTT. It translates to CASGTGDNTGELFF.

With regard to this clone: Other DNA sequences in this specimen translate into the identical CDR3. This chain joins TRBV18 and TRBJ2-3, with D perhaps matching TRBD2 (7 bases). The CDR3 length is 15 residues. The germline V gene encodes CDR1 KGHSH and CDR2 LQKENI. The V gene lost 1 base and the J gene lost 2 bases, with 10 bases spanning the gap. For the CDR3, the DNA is TGTGCCAGCTCACCACGCGGGGGCCCCACAGATACGCAGTATTTT. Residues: CASSPRGGPTDTQYF.

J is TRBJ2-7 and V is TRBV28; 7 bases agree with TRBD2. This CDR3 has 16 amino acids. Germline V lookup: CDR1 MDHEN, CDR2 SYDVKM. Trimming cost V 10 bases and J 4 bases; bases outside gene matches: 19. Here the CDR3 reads CATHGWGAGVSYEQYF. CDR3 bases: TGTGCCACCCACGGATGGGGCGCGGGAGTGAGTTACGAGCAGTACTTC. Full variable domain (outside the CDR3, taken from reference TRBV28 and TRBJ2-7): DVKVTQSSRYLVKRTGEKVFLECVQDMDHENMFWYRQDPGLGLRLIYFSYDVKMKEKGDIPEGYSVSREKKERFSLILESASTNQTSMYLCATHGWGAGVSYEQYFGPGTRLTVT.

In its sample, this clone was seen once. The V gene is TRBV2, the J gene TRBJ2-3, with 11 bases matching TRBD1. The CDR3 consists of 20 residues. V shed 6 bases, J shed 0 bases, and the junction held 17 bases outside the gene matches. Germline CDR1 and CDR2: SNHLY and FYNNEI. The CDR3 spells CASRSARGTGGVYSTDTQYF. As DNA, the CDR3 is TGTGCCAGCAGAAGCGCGAGGGGGACAGGGGGTGTTTATAGCACAGATACGCAGTATTTT.

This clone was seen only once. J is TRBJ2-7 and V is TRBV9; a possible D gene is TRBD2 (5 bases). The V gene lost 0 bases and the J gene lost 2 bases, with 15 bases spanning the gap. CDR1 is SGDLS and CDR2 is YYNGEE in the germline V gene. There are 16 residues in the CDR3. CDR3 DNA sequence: TGTGCCAGCAGCGTAGGGGCCGGGGTAGGGACCTACGAGCAGTACTTC. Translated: CASSVGAGVGTYEQYF.

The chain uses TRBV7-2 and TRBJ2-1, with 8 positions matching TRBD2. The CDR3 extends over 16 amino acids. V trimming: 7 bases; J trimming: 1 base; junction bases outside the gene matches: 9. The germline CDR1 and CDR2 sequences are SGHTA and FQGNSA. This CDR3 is CASTNTGGLSYNEQFF. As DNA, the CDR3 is TGTGCCAGCACAAATACGGGAGGGCTTTCCTACAATGAGCAGTTCTTC.

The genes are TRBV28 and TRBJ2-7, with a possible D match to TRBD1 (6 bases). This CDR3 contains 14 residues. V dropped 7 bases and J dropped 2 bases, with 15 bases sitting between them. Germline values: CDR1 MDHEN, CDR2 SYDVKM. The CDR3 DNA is TGTGCCAGCACCGAAAGGACAGCCACCTACGAGCAGTACTTC. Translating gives CASTERTATYEQYF.

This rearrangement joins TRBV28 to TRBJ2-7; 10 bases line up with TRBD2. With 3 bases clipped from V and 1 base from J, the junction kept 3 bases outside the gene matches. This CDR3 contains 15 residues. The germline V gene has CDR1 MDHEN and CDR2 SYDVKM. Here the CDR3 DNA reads TGTGCCAGCAGTTTTAGGACTAGCGGTTCCTACGAGCAGTACTTC. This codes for CASSFRTSGSYEQYF.

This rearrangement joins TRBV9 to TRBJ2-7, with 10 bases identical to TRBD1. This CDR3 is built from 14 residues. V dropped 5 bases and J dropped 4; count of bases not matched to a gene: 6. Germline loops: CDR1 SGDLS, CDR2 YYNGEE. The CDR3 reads CASSTKGQGYEQYF. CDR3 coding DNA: TGTGCCAGCAGTACGAAGGGACAGGGGTACGAGCAGTACTTC.

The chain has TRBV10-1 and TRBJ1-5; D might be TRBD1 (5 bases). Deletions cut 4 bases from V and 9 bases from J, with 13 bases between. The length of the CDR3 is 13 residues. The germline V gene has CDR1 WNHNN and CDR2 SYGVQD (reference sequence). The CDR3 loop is CASSGRAGMPQHF. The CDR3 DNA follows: TGCGCCAGCAGTGGCAGGGCTGGTATGCCCCAGCATTTT.

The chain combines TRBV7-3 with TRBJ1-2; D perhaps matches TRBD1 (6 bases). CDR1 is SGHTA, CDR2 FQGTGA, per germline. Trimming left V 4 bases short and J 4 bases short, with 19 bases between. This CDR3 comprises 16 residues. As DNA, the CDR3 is TGTGCCAGCAGCTCGACGGACAGCGAGGACCTCTATGGCTACACCTTC. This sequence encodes CASSSTDSEDLYGYTF. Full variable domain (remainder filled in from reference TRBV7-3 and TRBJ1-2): GAGVSQTPSNKVTEKGKYVELRCDPISGHTALYWYRQSLGQGPEFLIYFQGTGAADDSGLPNDRFFAVRPEGSVSTLKIQRTERGDSAVYLCASSSTDSEDLYGYTFGSGTRLTVV.

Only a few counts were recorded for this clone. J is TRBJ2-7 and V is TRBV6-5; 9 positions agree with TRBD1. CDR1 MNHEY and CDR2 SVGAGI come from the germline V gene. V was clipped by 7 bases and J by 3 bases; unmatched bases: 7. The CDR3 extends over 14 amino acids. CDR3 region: CASMGTGSVYEQYF. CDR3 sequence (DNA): TGTGCCAGCATGGGGACAGGGTCCGTCTACGAGCAGTACTTC.

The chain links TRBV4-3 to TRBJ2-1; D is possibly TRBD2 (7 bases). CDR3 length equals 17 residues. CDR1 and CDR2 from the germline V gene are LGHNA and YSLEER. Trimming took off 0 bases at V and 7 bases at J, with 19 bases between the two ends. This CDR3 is CASSQDEGGSRGNEQFF. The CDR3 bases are TGCGCCAGCAGCCAAGATGAGGGCGGGAGCAGGGGTAATGAGCAGTTCTTC.

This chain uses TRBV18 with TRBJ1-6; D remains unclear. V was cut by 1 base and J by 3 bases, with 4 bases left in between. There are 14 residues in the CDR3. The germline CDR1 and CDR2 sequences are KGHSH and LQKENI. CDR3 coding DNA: TGTGCCAGCTCACCACGCAGCTATAATTCACCCCTCCACTTT. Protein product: CASSPRSYNSPLHF.

The CDR3 coding sequence is TGTGCCAGCAGCGGGGGGGAGGGCGAGCAGTACTTC. Translation: CASSGGEGEQYF. The chain couples TRBV6-1 to TRBJ2-7; 8 bases are shared with TRBD2. CDR1 and CDR2 (germline): MNHNS, SASEGT. The CDR3 has 12 amino acids. Trimming cost V 6 bases and J 6 bases; bases outside gene matches: 4.

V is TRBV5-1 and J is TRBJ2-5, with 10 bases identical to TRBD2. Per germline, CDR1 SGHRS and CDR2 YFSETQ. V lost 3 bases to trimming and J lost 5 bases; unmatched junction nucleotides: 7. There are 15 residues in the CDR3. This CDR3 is CASSSESGRGETQYF. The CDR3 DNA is TGCGCCAGCAGCTCGGAGAGCGGGAGGGGGGAGACCCAGTACTTC.

The CDR3 spells CSVGGGQGWGGYTF. Written as DNA, the CDR3 is TGCAGCGTTGGAGGCGGACAGGGGTGGGGAGGCTACACCTTC. This sequence joins TRBV29-1 and TRBJ1-2; 9 bases are shared with TRBD1. Germline CDR1 is SQVTM and CDR2 is ANQGSEA. This CDR3 is 14 amino acids long. V shed 4 bases and J 8 bases; nucleotides not matched to a gene: 11.

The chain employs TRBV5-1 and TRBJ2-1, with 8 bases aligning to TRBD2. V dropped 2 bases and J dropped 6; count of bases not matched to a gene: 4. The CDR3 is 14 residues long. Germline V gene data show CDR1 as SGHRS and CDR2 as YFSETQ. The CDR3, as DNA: TGCGCCAGCAGCTTCGGAGCGGGAGCCAATGAGCAGTTCTTC. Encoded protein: CASSFGAGANEQFF.

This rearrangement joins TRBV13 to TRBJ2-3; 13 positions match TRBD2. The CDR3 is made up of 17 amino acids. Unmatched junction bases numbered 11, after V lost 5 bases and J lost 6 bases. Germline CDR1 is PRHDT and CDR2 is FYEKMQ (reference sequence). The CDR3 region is CASSATSGRAVGDTQYF. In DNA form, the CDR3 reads TGTGCCAGCAGCGCAACTAGCGGGAGGGCCGTAGGGGATACGCAGTATTTT.

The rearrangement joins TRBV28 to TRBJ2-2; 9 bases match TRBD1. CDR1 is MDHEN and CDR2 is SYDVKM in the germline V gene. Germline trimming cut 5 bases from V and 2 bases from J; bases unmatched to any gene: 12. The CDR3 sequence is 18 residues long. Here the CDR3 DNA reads TGTGCCAGCAGTCGTAATGACAGGGGGAATTATAACACCGGGGAGCTGTTTTTT. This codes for CASSRNDRGNYNTGELFF.

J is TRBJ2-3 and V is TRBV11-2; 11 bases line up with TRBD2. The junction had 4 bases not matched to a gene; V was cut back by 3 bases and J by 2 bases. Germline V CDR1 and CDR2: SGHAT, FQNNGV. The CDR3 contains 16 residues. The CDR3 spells CASSFLAGGFTDTQYF. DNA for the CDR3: TGTGCCAGCAGCTTTTTAGCGGGAGGGTTCACAGATACGCAGTATTTT.